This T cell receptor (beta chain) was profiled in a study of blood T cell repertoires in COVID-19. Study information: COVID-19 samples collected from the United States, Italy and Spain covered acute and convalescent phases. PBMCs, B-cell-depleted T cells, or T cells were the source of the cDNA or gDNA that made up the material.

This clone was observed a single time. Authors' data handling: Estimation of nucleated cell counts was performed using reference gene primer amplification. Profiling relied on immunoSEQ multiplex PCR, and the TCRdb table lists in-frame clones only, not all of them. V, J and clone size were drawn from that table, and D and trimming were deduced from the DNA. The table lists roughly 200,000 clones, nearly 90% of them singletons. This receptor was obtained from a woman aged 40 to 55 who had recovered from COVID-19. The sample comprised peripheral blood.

This CDR3 is CASSETLDRVPEAFF. CDR3 coding DNA: TGTGCCAGCTCAGAAACCCTGGACAGGGTACCTGAAGCTTTCTTT. The chain uses TRBV18 and TRBJ1-1; 8 bases fit TRBD1. Trimming removed 5 bases from V and 6 bases from J; junction bases left unmatched: 11. The CDR3 covers 15 residues. The germline gives CDR1 KGHSH, CDR2 LQKENI.